This T cell receptor beta chain was sequenced for a study of blood T cells in healthy people across ages. Overall study findings and caveats: When one million T cells were used, diversity estimates were thought to be underestimates. Diversity was higher, and naive CD4+ cells more numerous, in long-lived donors than in aged donors.

Each individual donor underwent a draw of roughly 10 milliliters of peripheral blood. For the second PCR, which ran for roughly 6 to 11 cycles, a sample-barcoded 5' primer and a J-beta primer mix were used. CDR3-containing paired-end reads numbering at least 2.5 million came from each sample. TCRdb re-called the 5' RACE reads through MiXCR, storing one row per CDR3 protein. The sample includes about 690,000 distinct CDR3 sequences, around 43% of them seen just once. This clonotype was detected a few times. Its target is unknown. The CDR3 covers 12 residues. CDR1 and CDR2 (germline): MNHEY, SVGAGI. The chain is built from TRBV6-5 and TRBJ2-5; no firm D call. The end of the DNA is better explained by TRBJ2-7, so the J call may be wrong. The sample consisted of blood. This TCR was recovered from an elderly man in good health. CDR3 sequence reads: CASSYKGHEQYF. DNA for the CDR3: TGTGCCAGCAGTTACAAAGGGCACGAGCAGTACTTC.